This TCR beta chain was sequenced during a study of shared clonotypes between healthy human individuals. Turning to this clone: The antigen remains unidentified.

Study-level results: Some naive CD4 clonotypes, 4% to 6%, turned up in common across a few donors.

Germline loops: CDR1 SQVTM, CDR2 ANQGSEA. Deletions cut 5 bases from V and 2 bases from J, with 6 bases between. There are 12 residues in the CDR3. The protocol was immunoSEQ multiplex PCR, while the TCRdb copy is restricted to in-frame clones and leaves out a portion. Of some 1.4 million clones in the sample, approximately 96% were seen once. Source material: naive CD4+ T cells sorted from blood. Subset described: CD45RA+ positively selected. The V and J genes are TRBV29-1 and TRBJ2-2; D gene ambiguous. This receptor was identified in a man aged 25-45 years in good health. The CDR3 nucleotides are TGCAGCGTTCACATAAACACCGGGGAGCTGTTTTTT. Its protein product is CSVHINTGELFF.